The following is a T cell receptor (beta chain) sequence with its context. Its antigen is not known. Produced via immunoSEQ multiplex PCR; TCRdb's table is partial and in-frame only. The repertoire includes 85,000 to 90,000 clones, around nine tenths of them detected once, and 0.3% to 0.35% sits in the top ten. The data were obtained in a study of graft-versus-host responses after intestinal transplantation. Looking at the study overall: Tacrolimus plus steroids were given to all recipients for roughly 3 years, preceded by anti-thymocyte globulin induction. Whole-study results and caveats: Recipient marrow held GvH clones, some first seen in ileum or blood.

V lost 0 bases, J lost 7 bases, and 12 bases lay in between. The germline V gene has CDR1 SGHTA and CDR2 FQGNSA. This CDR3 is 15 amino acids long. The source of this sequence is a human donor who received an intestinal transplant. This specimen was unstimulated CD4+ T cells sorted from spleen or lymph node cells, taken before intestinal transplant. The chain uses TRBV7-2 and TRBJ2-2; a weak D match, TRBD1 (5 bases). The CDR3 coding sequence is TGTGCCAGCAGCTTAGCTTTTTTCCAGGGCGGGGAGCTGTTTTTT. The encoded protein is CASSLAFFQGGELFF.